The subject of this entry is one TCR beta chain. This entry is derived from a study of blood T cell repertoires in COVID-19. The wider study: Spain, Italy and the United States supplied samples that represented acute and convalescent COVID-19.

The CDR3 is made up of 14 amino acids. Germline V gene data show CDR1 as MNHEY and CDR2 as SVGAGI. V was clipped by 7 bases and J by 5 bases; unmatched bases: 8. Per the original data handling: It was from reference gene primer amplification that nucleated cell counts were estimated. Data came from immunoSEQ multiplex PCR; TCRdb stores just in-frame clones and leaves some out. V and J calls plus clone size are reproduced from that table; the DNA served to infer D and trimming. The repertoire holds about 140,000 clones, with 84% as singletons. Input material: peripheral blood. The TCR originated in a man aged 25-45 years with COVID-19, enrolled during active disease. The chain carries TRBV6-5 and TRBJ2-5, with TRBD2 matching over 9 bases. The CDR3 DNA reads as TGTGCCAGCACTACCCGACTAGCGGAGGAGACCCAGTACTTC. Translating gives CASTTRLAEETQYF.